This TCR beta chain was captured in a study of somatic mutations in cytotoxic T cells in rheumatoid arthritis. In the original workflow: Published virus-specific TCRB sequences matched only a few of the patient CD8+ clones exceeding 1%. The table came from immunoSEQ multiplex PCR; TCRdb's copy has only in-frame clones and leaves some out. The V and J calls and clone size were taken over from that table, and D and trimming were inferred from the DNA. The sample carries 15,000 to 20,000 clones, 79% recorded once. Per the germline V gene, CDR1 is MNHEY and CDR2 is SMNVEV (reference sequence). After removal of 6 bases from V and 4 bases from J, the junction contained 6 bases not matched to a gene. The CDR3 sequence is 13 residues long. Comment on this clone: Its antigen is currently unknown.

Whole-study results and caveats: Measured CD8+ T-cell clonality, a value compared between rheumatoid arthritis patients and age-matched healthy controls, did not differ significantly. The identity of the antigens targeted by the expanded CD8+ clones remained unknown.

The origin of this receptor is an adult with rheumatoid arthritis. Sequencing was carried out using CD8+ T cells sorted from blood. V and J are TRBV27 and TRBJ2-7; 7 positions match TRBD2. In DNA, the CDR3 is TGTGCCAGCAGCGCGGGAGCGGGGTACGAGCAGTACTTC. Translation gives CASSAGAGYEQYF.